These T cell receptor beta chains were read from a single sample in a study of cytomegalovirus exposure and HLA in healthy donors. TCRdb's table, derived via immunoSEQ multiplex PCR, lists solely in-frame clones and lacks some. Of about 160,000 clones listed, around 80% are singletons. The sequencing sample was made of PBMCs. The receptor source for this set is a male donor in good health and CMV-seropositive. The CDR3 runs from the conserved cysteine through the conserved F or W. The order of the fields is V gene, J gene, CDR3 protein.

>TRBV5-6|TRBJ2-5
CASSRTSGSIPETQYF
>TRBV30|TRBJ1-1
CAWSAGEAFF
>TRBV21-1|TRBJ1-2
CASSSRGQGPF
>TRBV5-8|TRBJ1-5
CASSRSRGLGNQPQHF
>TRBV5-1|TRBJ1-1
CASSLEARDSIMNTEAFF
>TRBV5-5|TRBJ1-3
CASSLASGNTIYF
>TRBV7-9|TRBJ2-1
CASRVTSGTGNEQFF
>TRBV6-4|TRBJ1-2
CASSSDSYYGYTF
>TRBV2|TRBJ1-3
CASSERQVRGNTIYF
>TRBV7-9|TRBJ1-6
CSSSLTPGTGNSPLHF
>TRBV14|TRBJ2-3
CASSLVPADTQYF
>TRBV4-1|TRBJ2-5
CASSHRAGTSGAGETQYF
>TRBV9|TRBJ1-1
CASSPMTGMNTEAFF
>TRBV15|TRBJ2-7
CATSRDPLAGGEQYF
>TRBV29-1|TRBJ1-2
CSVRDRGSSANYGYTF
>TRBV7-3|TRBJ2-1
CASKQGDVNEQFF
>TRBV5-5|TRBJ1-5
CASMGNEGQPQHF
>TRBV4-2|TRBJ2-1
CASSPRLGGDNEQFF
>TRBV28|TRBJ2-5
CASGLAYQETQYF
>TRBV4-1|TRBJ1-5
CASSLEGANNQPQHF
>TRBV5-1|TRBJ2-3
CASSWGLLAGVRDTQYF
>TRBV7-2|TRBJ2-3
CASSLEAAVDTQYF